A single sample is the source of the 25 T cell receptor beta chains below, sequenced in a study of shared clonotypes between healthy human individuals. Sequencing was performed with immunoSEQ multiplex PCR; in TCRdb, only in-frame clones are kept and a portion is missing. The sample has over a million clones, approximately 78% seen once. The sequenced sample was memory CD4+ T cells from PBMCs. Subset here: CD45RA-negative fraction. These receptors were obtained from a young man in good health. Some clones in this sample may be carry-over from other donors' samples.

The chain is built from TRBV6-6 and TRBJ2-7; TRBD1 matches at 9 bases. V shed 8 bases and J 3 bases; nucleotides not matched to a gene: 8. The germline V gene encodes CDR1 MNHNY and CDR2 SVGAGI (reference sequence). The CDR3 sequence is 14 residues long. The CDR3 is CASAMGQGDYEQYF. The CDR3 nucleotides read TGTGCCAGCGCAATGGGACAGGGCGACTACGAGCAGTACTTC.

The V and J genes are TRBV7-6 and TRBJ2-7; D is ambiguous. Germline CDR1 reads SGHVS; CDR2 reads FNYEAQ. V lost 11 bases, J lost 0 bases, and 17 bases lay in between. CDR3 length equals 14 residues. Written as DNA, the CDR3 is TGTGCCGCCCCCCCTAGGGCATACTCCTACGAGCAGTACTTC. Its protein product is CAAPPRAYSYEQYF.

A single count supports this clone. A much larger clone is a single base away; this may be a read error. The CDR3 nucleotides read TGTGCCGGCAGCCAATCCCTCAGGTCGAACACCGGGGAGCTGTTTTTT. Its protein product is CAGSQSLRSNTGELFF. The V and J genes are TRBV4-2 and TRBJ2-2; D gene ambiguous. The CDR3 spans 16 residues. Germline CDR1 and CDR2: LGHNA and YNFKEQ.

This clone showed up just once. The chain is built from TRBV9 and TRBJ2-5, with 9 positions matching TRBD2. Per the germline V gene, CDR1 is SGDLS and CDR2 is YYNGEE. The CDR3 sequence is 16 residues long. J gave up 4 bases and V 0 bases, and 7 bases lay outside the gene matches. The CDR3 DNA is TGTGCCAGCAGCGTAGGCCCAGCGGGAGGACGAGAGACCCAGTACTTC. Protein sequence: CASSVGPAGGRETQYF.

This sequence joins TRBV5-4 and TRBJ2-7, with 7 bases that match TRBD1. CDR1 is SGHNT and CDR2 is YYREEE in the germline V gene (reference sequence). The CDR3 extends over 16 amino acids. J was trimmed by 1 base and V by 0 bases; bases with no gene match: 7. The CDR3 spells CASSLAMVTGSYEQYF. DNA for the CDR3: TGTGCCAGCAGCTTGGCTATGGTGACAGGGTCCTACGAGCAGTACTTC.

The V gene is TRBV11-2, the J gene TRBJ2-1; 12 bases match TRBD2. Germline V gene lookup returns CDR1 SGHAT and CDR2 FQNNGV. This CDR3 comprises 15 residues. The ends lost 5 bases at V and 8 bases at J; junction bases unmatched: 7. In DNA, the CDR3 is TGTGCCAGCAGCCCACTAGCGGGAGGTGGGTATGAGCAGTTCTTC. Translating gives CASSPLAGGGYEQFF.

This rearrangement joins TRBV19 to TRBJ2-1; possible D gene TRBD2, 5 bases. This CDR3 has 12 residues. Looked up from germline, CDR1 is LNHDA and CDR2 is SQIVND (reference sequence). V dropped 1 base and J dropped 16 bases, with 14 bases sitting between them. DNA of the CDR3: TGTGCCAGTAGTATAGCGGCTAGCTCGCATTTCTTC. Residues: CASSIAASSHFF.

A remark on this clone: At one end the junction does not follow the germline gene, possibly because of a read error. This sequence joins TRBV2 and TRBJ2-2; a possible D gene is TRBD1 (5 bases). The CDR3 spans 15 residues. Germline V gene sequence: CDR1 SNHLY, CDR2 FYNNEI. CDR3 in amino acids: CASREGPGIGGELFF. DNA for the CDR3: TGTGCCAGCAGGGAAGGCCCAGGGATCGGCGGGGAGCTGTTTTTT. The full variable domain, its missing parts supplied by reference TRBV2 and TRBJ2-2, is EPEVTQTPSHQVTQMGQEVILRCVPISNHLYFYWYRQILGQKVEFLVSFYNNEISEKSEIFDDQFSVERPDGSNFTLKIRSTKLEDSAMYFCASREGPGIGGELFFGEGSRLTVL.

This clone was recorded a few times. The chain recombines TRBV5-1 with TRBJ2-7, with 8 bases aligning to TRBD2. Germline trimming cut 2 bases from V and 2 bases from J; bases unmatched to any gene: 12. The germline CDR1 and CDR2 sequences are SGHRS and YFSETQ. The CDR3 runs to 17 residues. This CDR3 is CASSFRIGRARTYEQYF. CDR3 nucleotide sequence: TGCGCCAGCAGCTTTCGAATCGGGAGGGCTCGAACCTACGAGCAGTACTTC.

This clone has only a few counts. V gene TRBV5-1 combines with J gene TRBJ2-1; 8 nucleotides align to TRBD2. Looked up from germline, CDR1 is SGHRS and CDR2 is YFSETQ. With V trimmed by 6 bases and J by 6 bases, 11 bases remained unmatched. This CDR3 is 15 amino acids long. In nucleotides, the CDR3 is TGCGCCAGCAATATCGTCCCGGGACTAGTCAATGAGCAGTTCTTC. Its protein is CASNIVPGLVNEQFF.

This clone was observed once. The genes are TRBV10-3 and TRBJ2-3; 11 bases agree with TRBD2. This CDR3 has 17 residues. With V trimmed by 0 bases and J by 5 bases, 7 bases remained unmatched. Germline assignment: CDR1 ENHRY and CDR2 SYGVKD. The CDR3 nucleotides read TGTGCCATCAGTGAGTCATCACTAGCGGGAGTGGGAGATACGCAGTATTTT. Translated, it gives CAISESSLAGVGDTQYF.

The V and J genes are TRBV5-1 and TRBJ1-2, with unresolved D. V lost 3 bases to trimming and J lost 3 bases, with 15 bases between them. CDR3 length: 15 amino acids. CDR1 and CDR2 (germline): SGHRS, YFSETQ. The CDR3 nucleotides read TGCGCCAGCAGCTCCGGCGGAGGGTATCACTATGGCTACACCTTC. Residues: CASSSGGGYHYGYTF.

The sample holds one count of this clone. The J gene is TRBJ1-5, the V gene TRBV25-1; no reliable D call. This CDR3 region has 14 residues. Germline CDR1 reads MGHDK; CDR2 reads SYGVNS. V was clipped by 2 bases and J by 0 bases, with 5 bases between them. The CDR3, as DNA: TGTGCCAGCAGTGAAGTTAATAGCAATCAGCCCCAGCATTTT. Amino acids: CASSEVNSNQPQHF. Full variable domain (rest looked up from reference TRBV25-1 and TRBJ1-5): EADIYQTPRYLVIGTGKKITLECSQTMGHDKMYWYQQDPGMELHLIHYSYGVNSTEKGDLSSESTVSRIRTEHFPLTLESARPSHTSQYLCASSEVNSNQPQHFGDGTRLSIL.

This sequence joins TRBV28 and TRBJ2-7; 10 positions agree with TRBD2. Germline CDR1 reads MDHEN; CDR2 reads SYDVKM. The junction had 4 bases not matched to a gene; V was cut back by 4 bases and J by 1 base. There are 15 residues in the CDR3. The CDR3 protein is CASSSTSGISYEQYF. The CDR3 DNA follows: TGTGCCAGCAGTTCCACTAGCGGGATTTCCTACGAGCAGTACTTC.

The chain is built from TRBV11-3 and TRBJ2-7; perhaps TRBD1 as D (7 bases). With 3 bases removed from V and 5 bases from J, the gap between germline ends came to 14 bases. Germline-derived CDR1 and CDR2 are SGHNT and YENEEA. The CDR3 has 14 amino acids. CDR3 in amino acids: CASSFGGDSNEQYF. The CDR3, as DNA: TGTGCCAGCAGCTTCGGAGGGGACAGCAACGAGCAGTACTTC.

V gene TRBV10-3 combines with J gene TRBJ1-2, with TRBD1 matching over 10 bases. Unmatched junction bases numbered 11, after V lost 3 bases and J lost 7 bases. Germline V lookup: CDR1 ENHRY, CDR2 SYGVKD. The CDR3 totals 16 residues. In nucleotides, the CDR3 is TGTGCCATCAGTGACTTGTTAGGACAGGGGGGTCCTGGCTACACCTTC. Translation: CAISDLLGQGGPGYTF.

The chain is built from TRBV9 and TRBJ2-5; no reliable D call. The CDR3 sequence is 14 residues long. CDR1 and CDR2 from the germline V gene are SGDLS and YYNGEE. Trimming stripped 0 bases from V and 0 bases from J, with 6 bases between. The CDR3 DNA reads TGTGCCAGCAGCGTAGTCGCAGACCAAGAGACCCAGTACTTC. Translated, it gives CASSVVADQETQYF.

This rearrangement joins TRBV28 to TRBJ2-7; D is ambiguous. The CDR3 totals 13 residues. The germline V and J ends were trimmed by 4 bases and 4 bases, with 11 bases remaining between them. Per germline, CDR1 MDHEN and CDR2 SYDVKM. The CDR3 region is CASSYQDRYEQYF. In DNA form, the CDR3 reads TGTGCCAGCAGTTACCAGGACCGATACGAGCAGTACTTC.

The CDR3 nucleotides read TGTGCCAGCAGTTTTATCGGGGGCGGACGGGAACTGTTTTTT. The encoded protein is CASSFIGGGRELFF. The J gene is TRBJ1-4, the V gene TRBV2, with D possibly TRBD1 on 6 matching bases. From germline, CDR1 is SNHLY and CDR2 FYNNEI. This CDR3 region has 14 residues. The V end lost 5 bases, the J end lost 12 bases, and 19 bases lay between the germline ends.

The chain uses TRBV4-1 and TRBJ2-7; 9 nucleotides align to TRBD2. Trimming at V came to 4 bases and at J to 2 bases, leaving 3 bases not matched to a gene. The CDR3 loop spans 14 amino acids. Germline loops: CDR1 MGHRA, CDR2 YSYEKL. The CDR3 loop reads CASSPSGKTYEQYF. The CDR3 nucleotides are TGCGCCAGCAGCCCTAGCGGGAAAACCTACGAGCAGTACTTC.

V and J are TRBV4-2 and TRBJ2-1; D is perhaps TRBD2 (6 bases). The germline V gene encodes CDR1 LGHNA and CDR2 YNFKEQ. The V gene lost 0 bases and the J gene lost 1 base, with 16 bases spanning the gap. The CDR3 totals 18 residues. The CDR3 nucleotides are TGTGCCAGCAGCCAAGATCTCCGGGAGAGGTGGTCCTACAATGAGCAGTTCTTC. Its translation is CASSQDLRERWSYNEQFF.

Of note for this clone: This may arise from a read error, as a much more abundant clone is one base away. The identical CDR3 is also encoded by other nucleotide sequences in the sample. This chain connects TRBV5-1 to TRBJ1-3; D might be TRBD1 (5 bases). The CDR3 is made up of 15 amino acids. Germline loops: CDR1 SGHRS, CDR2 YFSETQ. The V gene lost 4 bases and the J gene lost 1 base, with 12 bases spanning the gap. CDR3: CASSGDPGSGNTIYF. The CDR3 DNA reads TGCGCCAGCAGCGGGGACCCTGGGTCTGGAAACACCATATATTTT. Looking up the rest from reference TRBV5-1 and TRBJ1-3 gives the full variable domain: KAGVTQTPRYLIKTRGQQVTLSCSPISGHRSVSWYQQTPGQGLQFLFEYFSETQRNKGNFPGRFSGRQFSNSRSEMNVSTLELGDSALYLCASSGDPGSGNTIYFGEGSWLTVV.

This sequence joins TRBV28 and TRBJ1-1; TRBD1 matches 7 bases. The germline V gene has CDR1 MDHEN and CDR2 SYDVKM. Trimming took 3 bases from V and 5 from J; bases not matched to a gene: 6. This CDR3 contains 14 residues. The CDR3 reads CASSFWQGGTEAFF. CDR3 nucleotide sequence: TGTGCCAGCAGTTTTTGGCAGGGGGGTACTGAAGCTTTCTTT.

The chain employs TRBV6-1 and TRBJ2-1, with a weak D call TRBD2 (5 bases). Germline V gene lookup returns CDR1 MNHNS and CDR2 SASEGT. This CDR3 contains 13 residues. Trimming took 6 bases from V and 7 from J, leaving 13 bases between them. The CDR3 sequence: CASSHAAGNEQFF. For the CDR3, the DNA is TGTGCCAGCAGCCATGCCGCGGGTAATGAGCAGTTCTTC.

The chain has TRBV29-1 and TRBJ1-2, with D maybe TRBD1 (6 bases). Germline-derived CDR1 and CDR2 are SQVTM and ANQGSEA. Trimming left V 6 bases short and J 4 bases short, with 15 bases between. The CDR3 runs 13 residues. The CDR3 nucleotides are TGCAGCGTCGTTCGTCAGGGGTCCTATGGCTACACCTTC. Translated, it gives CSVVRQGSYGYTF.